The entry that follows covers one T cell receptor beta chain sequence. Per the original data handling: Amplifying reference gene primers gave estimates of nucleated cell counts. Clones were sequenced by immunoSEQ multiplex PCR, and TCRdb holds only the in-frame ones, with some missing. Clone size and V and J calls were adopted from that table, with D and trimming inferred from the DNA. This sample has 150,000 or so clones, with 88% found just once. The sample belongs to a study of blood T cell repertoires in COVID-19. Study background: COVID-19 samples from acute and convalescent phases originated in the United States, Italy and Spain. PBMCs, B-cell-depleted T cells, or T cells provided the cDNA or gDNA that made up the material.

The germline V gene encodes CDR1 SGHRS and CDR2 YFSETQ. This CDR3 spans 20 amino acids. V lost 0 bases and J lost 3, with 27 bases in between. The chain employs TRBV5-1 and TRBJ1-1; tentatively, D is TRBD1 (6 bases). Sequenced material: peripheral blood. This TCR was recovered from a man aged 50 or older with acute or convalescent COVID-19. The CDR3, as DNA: TGCGCCAGCAGCTTGGACTCCCGCCATATACAGGGTCCGAAGGACACTGAAGCTTTCTTT. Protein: CASSLDSRHIQGPKDTEAFF.